Presented here are 7 T cell receptor beta chains from one specimen sequenced in a study of blood T cell repertoires in COVID-19. Clones were read by immunoSEQ multiplex PCR, and TCRdb kept only the in-frame ones, dropping some. The sample records roughly 250,000 clones, approximately 91% being singletons. Sequencing was performed on PBMCs or T cells enriched from blood (not recorded which). These receptors came from a woman aged 35 to 49 with acute COVID-19.

In this sample, this clone turned up once. The same CDR3 arises from other DNA sequences in this sample as well. This rearrangement joins TRBV27 to TRBJ1-5, with TRBD1 as a possible D gene (6 bases). Trimming took 3 bases from V and 4 from J, leaving 10 bases between them. Germline V CDR1 and CDR2: MNHEY, SMNVEV (reference sequence). The CDR3 has 14 amino acids. CDR3 sequence reads: CASSFRGGNQPQHF. In DNA form, the CDR3 reads TGTGCCAGCAGTTTCCGAGGGGGAAATCAGCCCCAGCATTTT.

The chain uses TRBV7-9 and TRBJ2-2; tentatively, D is TRBD2 (7 bases). There are 16 residues in the CDR3. The germline CDR1 and CDR2 sequences are SEHNR and FQNEAQ (reference sequence). The V end lost 6 bases, the J end lost 0 bases, and 14 bases lay between the germline ends. CDR3 in amino acids: CASRSRGATNTGELFF. As DNA, the CDR3 is TGTGCCAGCAGGTCACGGGGGGCAACGAACACCGGGGAGCTGTTTTTT.

The J gene is TRBJ2-2, the V gene TRBV7-2, with a possible D match to TRBD2 (6 bases). Trimming removed 0 bases at V and 0 bases at J, with 14 bases between. The germline V gene encodes CDR1 SGHTA and CDR2 FQGNSA. This CDR3 region has 18 residues. This CDR3 is CASSLARVASANTGELFF. DNA for the CDR3: TGTGCCAGCAGCTTAGCGCGAGTGGCTAGCGCGAACACCGGGGAGCTGTTTTTT.

The chain recombines TRBV6-7 with TRBJ2-2; D is possibly TRBD2 (6 bases). TRBV6-7 is assigned to the ORF class and has an uncertain function. V was shortened by 7 bases and J by 7 bases, with 19 bases between the two germline ends. The CDR3 is 15 residues long. The CDR3 bases are TGTGCCAGCATTTTTCCGGGAGAAGTTGGCGGGGAGCTGTTTTTT. Translating gives CASIFPGEVGGELFF.

V gene TRBV3-1 (or the pseudogene TRBV3-2) combines with J gene TRBJ1-1; 7 bases are a match to TRBD1. The V gene's germline CDR1 is LGHDT and CDR2 YNNKEL (reference sequence). This CDR3 region has 13 residues. The ends lost 5 bases at V and 6 bases at J; junction bases unmatched: 6. The CDR3 sequence: CASSFYRGAEAFF. The CDR3, as DNA: TGTGCCAGCAGCTTTTACAGGGGCGCTGAAGCTTTCTTT.

CDR3 sequence reads: CASRRQGVNIQYF. CDR3 in DNA: TGTGCCAGCAGACGACAGGGGGTGAACATTCAGTACTTC. The J gene is TRBJ2-4, the V gene TRBV28, with 9 bases that match TRBD1. The trim removed 6 bases at V and 7 bases at J, leaving 4 bases unmatched. This CDR3 is 13 amino acids long. Looked up from germline, CDR1 is MDHEN and CDR2 is SYDVKM.

The chain links TRBV28 to TRBJ1-3; the match to TRBD1 covers 8 bases. The CDR3 runs 17 residues. After removal of 7 bases from V and 4 bases from J, the junction contained 15 bases not matched to a gene. CDR1 and CDR2 from the germline V gene are MDHEN and SYDVKM. The CDR3 sequence is CASKSLSWDRQGNTIYF. CDR3 sequence (DNA): TGTGCCAGCAAGTCTCTCTCTTGGGACAGGCAGGGAAACACCATATATTTT. Looking up the rest from reference TRBV28 and TRBJ1-3 gives the full variable domain: DVKVTQSSRYLVKRTGEKVFLECVQDMDHENMFWYRQDPGLGLRLIYFSYDVKMKEKGDIPEGYSVSREKKERFSLILESASTNQTSMYLCASKSLSWDRQGNTIYFGEGSWLTVV.